The rows below give T cell receptor beta chains drawn from one sample of a study of T cells after yellow fever vaccination. TCRdb re-analysed the 5' RACE reads in MiXCR, keeping a single row per CDR3 protein. In the table there are about 210,000 distinct CDR3 sequences, about 3% of which are singletons. Here the sequenced sample was CD4+ T cells sorted from PBMCs, taken 10 days after the yellow fever booster vaccination. All receptors come from a man between 18 and 29 years old who received the YFV17D yellow fever vaccine. CDR3s include the opening cysteine and the closing phenylalanine or tryptophan. A D gene is named only where the DNA matches it firmly. Clone size is not always given. Where it is, it says once, few, many or a class for expanded clones.

>TRBJ1-3|TRBD1|TRBV29-1|many
TGCAGCGTTGCCAGCAGGGGGCTTGGCGCTGGAAACACCATATATTTT
CSVASRGLGAGNTIYF
>TRBJ1-6|-|TRBV20-1|-
TGCAGTGCAACTACAGGGATGCATTCACCCCTCCACTTT
CSATTGMHSPLHF
>TRBJ2-4|TRBD1|TRBV5-5|many
TGTGCCAGCAGCTTGTGGGACAGGCCCAACATTCAGTACTTC
CASSLWDRPNIQYF
>TRBJ2-3|-|TRBV7-9|few
TGTGCCAACCAAGGGGTCACAGATACGCAGTATTTT
CANQGVTDTQYF
>TRBJ2-2|-|TRBV7-8|many
TGTGCCAGCAGCTTAGCGGGAACTGGAGGAACCGGGGAGCTGTTTTTT
CASSLAGTGGTGELFF
>TRBJ2-3|-|TRBV12-3/TRBV12-4|many
TGTGCCAGCAGTCGGATGCCTGTCACAGATACGCAGTATTTT
CASSRMPVTDTQYF
>TRBJ2-7|-|TRBV7-9|many
TGTGCCAGCAGCCGGGGGACCTCCTACTCCTACGAGCAGTACTTC
CASSRGTSYSYEQYF
>TRBJ1-2|-|TRBV6-1|many
TGTGCCAGCAGCAAACCCCGCTATGGCTACACCTTC
CASSKPRYGYTF
>TRBJ1-3|-|TRBV20-1|few
TGCAGTGCTCCGGACCAGTTCTCTGGAAACACCATATATTTT
CSAPDQFSGNTIYF
>TRBJ2-1|TRBD2|TRBV6-5|many
TGTGCCAGCAGATACAGGGCGGGGGGGTCGAATGAGCAGTTCTTC
CASRYRAGGSNEQFF
>TRBJ2-5|-|TRBV12-3/TRBV12-4|few
TGTGCCAGCAGGCCAGGACAGCCTCCGGAGACCCAGTACTTC
CASRPGQPPETQYF
>TRBJ2-2|-|TRBV5-1|many
TGCGCCAGCAGCTTGATTGGCCAAAACACCGGGGAGCTGTTTTTT
CASSLIGQNTGELFF
>TRBJ1-1|-|TRBV6-6|many
TGTGCCAGCAGCCGGGACACCATGAACACTGAAGCTTTCTTT
CASSRDTMNTEAFF
>TRBJ2-3|-|TRBV19|many
TGTGCCAGTAGTATTTTGATCACAGATACGCAGTATTTT
CASSILITDTQYF
>TRBJ2-3|-|TRBV7-6|-
TGTGCCAGCAGCTCTCAGGATGTCACAGATACGCAGTATTTT
CASSSQDVTDTQYF
>TRBJ1-2|-|TRBV7-9|many
TGTGCCAGCAGCTTAGCAGCAGAAAACTATGGCTACACCTTC
CASSLAAENYGYTF
>TRBJ2-3|-|TRBV18|-
TGTGCCAGCTCACCACTGGACAACACAGATACGCAGTATTTT
CASSPLDNTDTQYF
>TRBJ1-4|-|TRBV5-1|-
TGCGCCAGCAGCTTCGTCGAGGGGTGGCCTAATGAAAAACTGTTTTTT
CASSFVEGWPNEKLFF
>TRBJ1-3|TRBD1|TRBV18|-
TGTGCCAGCTCACTATCGATACCCCGGGACAGTTCTTCTGGAAACACCATATATTTT
CASSLSIPRDSSSGNTIYF
>TRBJ1-5|-|TRBV4-3|many
TGCGCCAGCAGCCTACGACGTGGGGGCCAGCCCCAGCATTTT
CASSLRRGGQPQHF
>TRBJ2-1|-|TRBV2|-
TGTGCCAGCATAAAGGGTAGGAATGAGCAGTTCTTC
CASIKGRNEQFF
>TRBJ1-5|-|TRBV12-3/TRBV12-4|few
TGTGCCAGCAGCCCGGGACCGATTATCAATCAGCCCCAGCATTTT
CASSPGPIINQPQHF
>TRBJ1-1|-|TRBV20-1|-
TGCAGTGCCGCGAGTGGGGAGAGCACTGAAGCTTTCTTT
CSAASGESTEAFF
>TRBJ2-7|-|TRBV11-2|many
TGTGCCAGCAGCTTAGATTCCGACGGAACCTACGAGCAGTACTTC
CASSLDSDGTYEQYF
>TRBJ1-5|-|TRBV28|many
TGTGCCAGCAGCCCCGCCTGGCCAGGGAAGTTTCAGCCCCAGCATTTT
CASSPAWPGKFQPQHF
>TRBJ1-5|-|TRBV11-2|-
TGTGCCAGCAGCCTTACAGGGTTTCAGCCCCAGCATTTT
CASSLTGFQPQHF
>TRBJ1-1|-|TRBV30|-
TGTGCCTGGAGCAAGGTGAACACTGAAGCTTTCTTT
CAWSKVNTEAFF
>TRBJ1-1|TRBD1|TRBV2|many
TGTGCCAGCAGGAGCTTGACAGGGGGAAACACTGAAGCTTTCTTT
CASRSLTGGNTEAFF
>TRBJ1-2|-|TRBV7-2|many
TGTGCCAGCAGCTCGGATGCGGGGTGGTATGGCTACACCTTC
CASSSDAGWYGYTF
>TRBJ1-5|-|TRBV7-8|few
TGTGCCAGCAGCTTAGAGGTAGGGCTGAATAATCAGCCCCAGCATTTT
CASSLEVGLNNQPQHF
>TRBJ2-5|-|TRBV5-6|many
TGTGCCAGCAGCTTGGACCGACAGGAAGAGACCCAGTACTTC
CASSLDRQEETQYF
>TRBJ1-3|-|TRBV7-9|few
TGTGCCAGCAGCTTCACAGGGACTGGAAACACCATATATTTT
CASSFTGTGNTIYF
>TRBJ2-7|TRBD2|TRBV19|many
TGTGCCAGTAGTATCCCGACTAGCGGTACCTACGAGCAGTACTTC
CASSIPTSGTYEQYF
>TRBJ2-3|-|TRBV9|many
TGTGCCAGCAGTCTTGGGGGGGCAGGCACAGATACGCAGTATTTT
CASSLGGAGTDTQYF
>TRBJ2-1|-|TRBV10-2|few
TGCGCCAGCAGCGCCCTAGGGGGGGGGAATGAGCAGTTCTTC
CASSALGGGNEQFF
>TRBJ2-6|-|TRBV6-6|-
TGTGCCAGCAACGCACCAAACAGGGTCTCTGGGGCCAACGTCCTGACTTTC
CASNAPNRVSGANVLTF
>TRBJ1-1|-|TRBV25-1|many
TGTGCCAGCAGTGACCACCGCCCGGGGGCTGAAGCTTTCTTT
CASSDHRPGAEAFF
>TRBJ2-3|-|TRBV6-5|few
TGTGCCAGCAGTTACTCGAGGGGGGCGGGCACAGATACGCAGTATTTT
CASSYSRGAGTDTQYF
>TRBJ2-3|-|TRBV7-9|many
TGTGCCAGCAGCATGGCTAGCGCGATAAACACAGATACGCAGTATTTT
CASSMASAINTDTQYF
>TRBJ1-2|TRBD1|TRBV18|few
TGTGCCAGCTCACCCGGACAGGGTGGCCCTGGCTACACCTTC
CASSPGQGGPGYTF
>TRBJ2-2|-|TRBV7-3|many
TGTGCCAGCAGCTTATCAGGTGCACAGAACACCGGGGAGCTGTTTTTT
CASSLSGAQNTGELFF